This passage covers 28 T cell receptor beta chains from one sample sequenced in a study of T cell repertoires in cytomegalovirus infection. A single record per CDR3 protein comes from TCRdb applying MiXCR to the reads. The sample contains hundreds of thousands of distinct CDR3 sequences, roughly 31% of which appear only once. These receptors lack a known antigen. The material sequenced was cultured CD8+ T cells from PBMCs, taken from culture after CMV antigen stimulation. The receptor source for this set is a human donor in good health (CMV status not recorded). Some clones in this sample may be carry-over from other donors' samples.

This chain links TRBV19 with TRBJ2-3, with D possibly TRBD2 on 6 matching bases. The CDR3 is made up of 15 amino acids. Germline lookup yields CDR1 LNHDA and CDR2 SQIVND (reference sequence). V gave up 1 base and J gave up 5 bases, with 13 bases separating them. The chain's CDR3 is CASSIGERVGDTQYF. In nucleotides, the CDR3 is TGTGCCAGTAGTATAGGCGAGCGGGTCGGAGATACGCAGTATTTT.

This clonotype has a count of ten or more. This chain's CDR3 is CASSQPGGDSFYNEQFF. In DNA form, the CDR3 reads TGCGCCAGCAGCCAACCCGGGGGGGACAGTTTTTACAATGAGCAGTTCTTC. The genes are TRBV4-3 and TRBJ2-1; D perhaps matches TRBD2 (8 bases). Germline V lookup: CDR1 LGHNA, CDR2 YSLEER. The CDR3 runs to 17 residues. V dropped 2 bases and J dropped 4 bases, with 18 bases sitting between them.

The chain is built from TRBV18 and TRBJ2-7; 9 positions match TRBD2. The CDR3 length is 15 residues. The germline V gene has CDR1 KGHSH and CDR2 LQKENI. The trim removed 0 bases at V and 2 bases at J, leaving 2 bases unmatched. DNA for the CDR3: TGTGCCAGCTCACCACCGAAGCGGGGGGCCTACGAGCAGTACTTC. Its translation is CASSPPKRGAYEQYF.

The chain has TRBV18 and TRBJ2-7; D remains unclear. The CDR3 runs 15 residues. Germline V gives CDR1 KGHSH, CDR2 LQKENI. Between the trimmed V and J ends, which lost 6 bases and 0 bases, there was a span of 15 bases. The CDR3 sequence: CASSRETSLSYEQYV. Written as DNA, the CDR3 is TGTGCCAGCTCTAGAGAAACATCCCTCTCCTACGAGCAGTACGTC.

To note about this clonotype: Its ends do not fully match the called genes, so a read error is possible. V and J are TRBV2 and TRBJ2-5; no firm D call. Germline V gene lookup returns CDR1 SNHLY and CDR2 FYNNEI. The CDR3 has 14 amino acids. The CDR3 sequence is CTSSEEVRQETQYF. CDR3 in DNA: TGTACCAGCAGTGAAGAGGTCAGGCAAGAGACCCAGTACTTC.

In its sample, this clonotype was seen many times. The rearrangement joins TRBV12-3 or TRBV12-4 to TRBJ2-1; 8 bases are a match to TRBD1. V trimming: 3 bases; J trimming: 8 bases; junction bases outside the gene matches: 9. The CDR3 extends over 15 amino acids. The CDR3 is CASSFSAGGFDEQFF. CDR3 DNA sequence: TGTGCCAGCAGTTTTTCTGCAGGGGGCTTTGATGAGCAGTTCTTC.

This clonotype was counted ten times or more. V gene TRBV7-2 combines with J gene TRBJ2-1; tentatively, D is TRBD1 or TRBD2 (5 bases each). Germline V CDR1 and CDR2: SGHTA, FQGNSA. Trimming removed 4 bases from V and 14 bases from J, with 18 bases in between. The CDR3 extends over 13 amino acids. CDR3 nucleotides: TGTGCCAGCAGCTACCCCGGTCCAGGGAGTAAGTTCTTC. Protein sequence: CASSYPGPGSKFF.

As for this clonotype: Just one base apart from a much larger clone, this may be a read error. The chain carries TRBV12-3 or TRBV12-4 and TRBJ1-2; D is unresolved. The CDR3 has 13 residues. V lost 5 bases to trimming and J lost 1 base, with 8 bases between them. DNA of the CDR3: TGTGCCAGCAGTGTTACGGTTAACTATGGCTACACCTTC. This encodes CASSVTVNYGYTF.

This chain links TRBV7-9 with TRBJ1-5; D may be TRBD1 (6 bases). The CDR3 consists of 16 residues. CDR1 is SEHNR and CDR2 is FQNEAQ in the germline V gene (reference sequence). V was clipped by 4 bases and J by 2 bases, with 15 bases between them. The CDR3 sequence is CASSYTGTRGNQPQHF. CDR3 nucleotide sequence: TGTGCCAGCAGCTACACCGGGACAAGGGGCAATCAGCCCCAGCATTTT.

This clonotype was counted between two and nine times. The chain employs TRBV6-1 and TRBJ2-3, with D unresolved. Trimming took off 1 base at V and 0 bases at J, with 8 bases between the two ends. This CDR3 comprises 15 residues. Germline CDR1 and CDR2: MNHNS and SASEGT. The CDR3: CASSEVVWSTDTQYF. As DNA, the CDR3 is TGTGCCAGCAGTGAAGTAGTATGGAGCACAGATACGCAGTATTTT.

In its sample, this clonotype was seen many times. The genes are TRBV7-9 and TRBJ2-3; TRBD2 aligns across 7 bases. This CDR3 spans 17 amino acids. The germline gives CDR1 SEHNR, CDR2 FQNEAQ (reference sequence). Germline trimming cut 0 bases from V and 3 bases from J; bases unmatched to any gene: 9. The CDR3 sequence: CASSLASSGPTTDTQYF. In nucleotides, the CDR3 is TGTGCCAGCAGCTTAGCTTCTAGCGGACCCACGACAGATACGCAGTATTTT.

The chain employs TRBV6-1 and TRBJ2-6; D may be TRBD2 (6 bases). The CDR3 loop spans 16 amino acids. V dropped 3 bases and J dropped 3 bases, with 12 bases sitting between them. The germline V gene encodes CDR1 MNHNS and CDR2 SASEGT. CDR3 nucleotide sequence: TGTGCCAGCAGTGACGGAGGAGGGCTTGGGGCCAACGTCCTGACTTTC. This encodes CASSDGGGLGANVLTF.

A few counts support this clonotype. The chain employs TRBV25-1 and TRBJ1-2; 8 nucleotides line up with TRBD1. Trimming at V came to 3 bases and at J to 5 bases, leaving 8 bases not matched to a gene. The CDR3 totals 15 residues. Germline lookup yields CDR1 MGHDK and CDR2 SYGVNS. In DNA form, the CDR3 reads TGTGCCAGCAGTGACTCGGACAGGGTTTCGTATGGCTACACCTTC. Translated: CASSDSDRVSYGYTF.

This clonotype was counted a single time. The chain carries TRBV2 and TRBJ2-7; D assignment may be TRBD1 or TRBD2 (5 bases each). Between the trimmed V and J ends, which lost 1 base and 0 bases, there was a span of 10 bases. The CDR3 spans 15 residues. Per germline, CDR1 SNHLY and CDR2 FYNNEI. CDR3 residues: CASSEGRGLSYEQYV. The CDR3 DNA reads as TGTGCCAGCAGTGAAGGCCGGGGCCTCTCCTACGAGCAGTACGTC.

J is TRBJ1-6 and V is TRBV5-6, with 7 bases fitting TRBD1. The CDR3 contains 14 residues. With V trimmed by 4 bases and J by 11 bases, 9 bases remained unmatched. CDR1 is SGHDT, CDR2 YYEEEE, per germline. In DNA form, the CDR3 reads TGTGCCAGCAGCACCCGGACAGGCCACACACCCCTCCACTTT. Its protein product is CASSTRTGHTPLHF.

This chain uses TRBV7-9 with TRBJ2-5, with 7 bases aligning to TRBD2. CDR3 length equals 17 residues. Germline V gene sequence: CDR1 SEHNR, CDR2 FQNEAQ (reference sequence). Unmatched junction bases numbered 15, after V lost 3 bases and J lost 5 bases. The CDR3 sequence is CASSFPVGLAALETQYF. DNA of the CDR3: TGTGCCAGCAGCTTCCCCGTTGGGCTAGCGGCCCTGGAGACCCAGTACTTC.

The chain combines TRBV20-1 with TRBJ2-7, with no clear D. V was shortened by 3 bases and J by 3 bases, with 6 bases between the two germline ends. Germline values: CDR1 DFQATT, CDR2 SNEGSKA (reference sequence). This CDR3 spans 11 amino acids. Written as DNA, the CDR3 is TGCAGTGCTAGCTTGGGCTACGAGCAGTACGTC. Protein: CSASLGYEQYV.

In this sample, this clonotype turned up many times. The V gene is TRBV12-3 or TRBV12-4, the J gene TRBJ1-5; D is undetermined. The CDR3 has 13 residues. Between the trimmed V and J ends, which lost 2 bases and 5 bases, there was a span of 7 bases. The CDR3 loop is CASSLIAYQPQHF. CDR3 coding DNA: TGTGCCAGCAGTTTAATAGCGTATCAGCCCCAGCATTTT.

V and J are TRBV7-9 and TRBJ2-1; TRBD1 matches at 7 bases. Trimming took 5 bases from V and 3 from J; bases not matched to a gene: 7. The V gene's germline CDR1 is SEHNR and CDR2 FQNEAQ (reference sequence). This CDR3 spans 15 amino acids. This CDR3 is CASSIQTGLYNEQFF. In nucleotides, the CDR3 is TGTGCCAGCAGCATCCAGACAGGGCTCTACAATGAGCAGTTCTTC.

This chain uses TRBV15 with TRBJ2-1, with 10 bases matching TRBD2. After removal of 5 bases from V and 9 bases from J, the junction contained 4 bases not matched to a gene. This CDR3 is 13 amino acids long. Germline-derived CDR1 and CDR2 are LNHNV and YYDKDF (reference sequence). CDR3 bases: TGTGCCACCAGCGAGCGGGGGGGTAGTGAGCAGTTCTTC. It codes for CATSERGGSEQFF.

This clonotype occurred a few times. This rearrangement joins TRBV19 to TRBJ2-1, with D perhaps TRBD1 or TRBD2 (5 bases each). V shed 5 bases and J shed 4 bases, with 15 bases lying between them. Germline V gene lookup returns CDR1 LNHDA and CDR2 SQIVND (reference sequence). This CDR3 contains 15 residues. CDR3: CASSQIPGPYNEQFF. The CDR3 DNA reads as TGTGCCAGTAGTCAAATCCCGGGACCATACAATGAGCAGTTCTTC.

This sequence joins TRBV7-3 and TRBJ1-2; 8 positions agree with TRBD1. V was pared by 4 bases and J by 2 bases, with 15 bases of the junction left unmatched. CDR1 is SGHTA and CDR2 is FQGTGA in the germline V gene. CDR3 size: 18 residues. The CDR3 loop reads CASSSFETGVLDNYGYTF. The CDR3 nucleotides are TGTGCCAGCAGCTCCTTCGAGACAGGGGTATTGGACAACTATGGCTACACCTTC.

The rearrangement links TRBV6-2 or TRBV6-3 to TRBJ2-5; D remains ambiguous. CDR1 and CDR2 (germline): MNHEY, SVGEGT. The V and J ends lost 7 bases and 0 bases respectively, with 15 bases between them. The length of the CDR3 is 15 residues. The CDR3 region has the DNA TGTGCCAGCACTAAACCCATGGCAGACCAAGAGACCCAGTACTTC. Protein: CASTKPMADQETQYF.

This clonotype was recorded a few times. The chain joins TRBV5-6 to TRBJ2-7; the match to TRBD2 covers 7 bases. This CDR3 spans 17 amino acids. V shed 0 bases and J 1 base; nucleotides not matched to a gene: 10. The germline V gene encodes CDR1 SGHDT and CDR2 YYEEEE. The DNA of the CDR3 is TGTGCCAGCAGCTTGGACGGCGGGGGTAGGAGGTCCTACGAGCAGTACTTC. This codes for CASSLDGGGRRSYEQYF.

This chain uses TRBV6-1 with TRBJ2-1; the D gene is possibly TRBD1 (6 bases). The CDR3 extends over 15 amino acids. Between the trimmed V and J ends, which lost 2 bases and 8 bases, there was a span of 16 bases. CDR1 MNHNS and CDR2 SASEGT come from the germline V gene. The CDR3 sequence is CASSELWGPQYEQFF. The CDR3 DNA sequence: TGTGCCAGCAGTGAATTGTGGGGGCCACAATATGAGCAGTTCTTC.

This chain links TRBV5-6 with TRBJ1-2; TRBD1 is a possible D gene (6 bases). V was shortened by 0 bases and J by 1 base, with 7 bases between the two germline ends. The germline V gene has CDR1 SGHDT and CDR2 YYEEEE. CDR3 size: 14 residues. The CDR3 region is CASSLGTVNYGYTF. CDR3 in DNA: TGTGCCAGCAGCTTGGGGACAGTTAACTATGGCTACACCTTC.

This clonotype was counted many times. The chain recombines TRBV27 with TRBJ1-5; tentative D call: TRBD1 (5 bases). V lost 2 bases and J lost 3, with 14 bases in between. Germline V gives CDR1 MNHEY, CDR2 SMNVEV (reference sequence). CDR3 size: 16 residues. CDR3 nucleotides: TGTGCCAGCAGTTTACTTGTTTCAGGGAACAATCAGCCCCAGCATTTT. Amino acids: CASSLLVSGNNQPQHF.

In its sample, this clonotype was seen once. This chain joins TRBV4-3 and TRBJ2-2, with a weak D call TRBD2 (5 bases). The CDR3 is 16 residues long. Germline V gene lookup returns CDR1 LGHNA and CDR2 YSLEER. V was shortened by 0 bases and J by 1 base, with 9 bases between the two germline ends. The CDR3 is CASSQDEGVNTGELFF. The CDR3 DNA reads TGCGCCAGCAGCCAAGACGAGGGCGTGAACACCGGGGAGCTGTTTTTT.